The sequence of this T cell receptor beta chain was determined in a study of cytomegalovirus exposure and HLA in healthy donors (dated by TCRdb to 2016 to 2017). Concerning the study at large: An earlier analysis of approximately 590 of the donors reported 250 to 350 Gb of sequence data and around 120 million unique TCR beta sequences from about 200 million T cells. Roughly 290 gigabases of sequencing data and 70 million to 100 million unique TCR sequences made up an early release that covered approximately 650 HLA-typed donors. Of the 398 genotyped donors, 81% were placed in the genetic ancestry cluster associated with self-reported Caucasian donors. The study aimed to test whether cataloging public T cell receptors could reveal signatures of past pathogen exposure. The study used immunosequencing to profile the T cell repertoires of 666 subjects and linked those repertoires to cytomegalovirus serostatus. A separate validation cohort of 100 to 150 different subjects was used in addition to the approximately 670-subject first cohort. High-throughput TCR immunosequencing, statistical association of individual TCRs with disease status, and machine learning were combined to predict cytomegalovirus infection status. A later analysis re-examined previously published TCR beta repertoires from roughly 650 donors and added high-resolution HLA genotyping to investigate patterns of TCR occurrence. Rather than using new phenotypic data, the later analysis identified candidate immune exposures from TCR beta sequences and from how often those sequences occurred across donors. An earlier analysis of approximately 640 of the donors applied high-throughput TCR beta sequencing to assess whether each TCR beta V gene segment acted as functional or pseudogenic. Donor age, sex, ethnicity and CMV serostatus were compiled alongside the repertoire data. Genome-wide SNP genotypes for about 65% of the roughly 670 donors were used in a later genetic analysis, which treated that subset as a discovery cohort. All discovery cohort repertoires had been generated on a single sequencing platform. HLA typing covered class I and class II loci at four-digit resolution. Typing coverage differed by locus: A, B, C, DRB1 and DQB1 were typed in roughly 620-630 donors, DQA1 in 522, DPA1 in approximately 610, and DPB1 in 450 to 480. Four to six DR-DQ haplotypes were handled as single units for association and clustering, since linkage in the cohort was strong. Among 398 genotyped donors of the cohort, an average of roughly 230,000 unique TCR beta nucleotide sequences was sequenced per donor, of which approximately 19% were non-productive. The investigation overall reported the following: A later genetic analysis reported fewer N-insertions in productive TCRs among donors in an Asian-associated ancestry cluster than the approximately 700-donor mean. Three of the identified cytomegalovirus-associated TCR beta chains were confirmed in vitro to be specific for cytomegalovirus antigens. A later genetic analysis associated a missense DCLRE1C variant with V-gene and J-gene trimming of TCR beta chains, and an independent cohort replicated the association. Correlated functional status among segregating V segments might reflect linkage disequilibrium, but an unknown experimental factor could not be ruled out. A further reported finding was that TCR beta sequences accurately predicted the HLA-A and HLA-B alleles for most subjects in the first cohort. In a later analysis, several top co-occurrence clusters were reported to appear linked to parvovirus B19, influenza, CMV and Epstein-Barr virus. In a later analysis, HLA-associated TCR beta chains showed more clonal expansion and lower generation probabilities than non-associated chains that were equally common. Assigning TCR associations to individual alleles was difficult when HLA alleles, especially DR and DQ, strongly co-occurred. In a later analysis, TCR association rates were found to vary across HLA loci, with the most associated TCRs seen for DRB1 alleles and the fewest for HLA-C alleles. The only immune exposure information available for the cohort was CMV serostatus. Across donors, most TCR sequences were observed very rarely, whereas some public TCRs were present in many individuals. Some IMGT-functional V segments, including TRBV6-2 and TRBV6-3, could not be told apart with the 87-base-pair reads, so those segments were excluded. In the study, about 150 TCR beta chains were listed as associated with cytomegalovirus. A later analysis found that most CMV-associated TCR beta chains appeared HLA-restricted, with HLA associations seemingly driven largely by CMV exposure. Presence/absence analyses assumed roughly uniform sequencing depth across donors, an assumption that may not hold. Because counts were too low, roughly 16 rarely observed V segments, including chromosome 9 orphons, were left out of the earlier analysis of 587 of the donors. In this cohort, only TCR beta chains were sequenced, and detectable features were limited by the absence of alpha or paired-chain data. The classifier was reported to diagnose cytomegalovirus status with high specificity and sensitivity in both the original and validation cohorts. An earlier analysis of 450 to 750 of the donors showed that most TCR beta V segments appeared in productive rearrangements either about 87% or about 30% of the time, which broadly matched IMGT annotations. A cluster of highly shared sequence variants was judged likely to be a technical artifact of the sequencing pipeline. HLA typing was unavailable for some donors at each locus, so association tests used only the typed subset. The authors suggested that the approach could potentially be extended to other disease states and immunological phenotypes. Specific HLA alleles were associated with about 17,000 TCR beta sequences at a false discovery rate of 0.05 in a later analysis.

V has 4 bases trimmed and J has 4 bases trimmed; junction bases matching no gene number 5. From the germline V gene (reference sequence), CDR1 is LNHDA and CDR2 is SQIVND. Measured from the cysteine to the phenylalanine, the CDR3 is 15 residues long. Of all the DNA, just the CDR3 is kept, 45 bases in frame from base 1. In regard to this clone: The specificity of this receptor is unknown. Per-nucleotide qualities are absent, and no much larger clonotype sits a single base away.

The library was obtained by the immunoSEQ multiplex PCR assay. For the multiplex PCR, a mixture combining 60 forward primers for TCR Vbeta segments and 13 reverse primers for TCR Jbeta segments was used. Amplification of the CDR3 region of rearranged TCR beta genes was performed with a multiplex PCR assay on genomic DNA. The Illumina HiSeq System was used to sequence the amplified TCR beta libraries as 87-base-pair reads. Concerning the study's data processing: A later analysis counted 65 million to 90 million unique TCR beta chains across the 550 to 800 repertoires, and roughly 9.9 million of these chains were shared by at least two donors. Raw reads were error-corrected and collapsed into unique sequences with a nearest-neighbor algorithm that merged closely related sequences to remove PCR and sequencing errors. V, D and J gene segments were assigned by aligning CDR3 sequences to IMGT reference sequences. Each retained sequence needed at least a six-nucleotide match to both a V gene segment and a J gene segment. A rearrangement was called productive if the CDR3 had no stop codons and remained in frame with V and J, and every other rearrangement was called non-productive. Following IMGT convention, CDR3 was defined as the stretch from the second conserved V-encoded cysteine to the conserved J-encoded phenylalanine. The earlier analysis of 587 of the donors excluded sequences that lacked an unambiguous match to a single V gene segment. In an earlier analysis of a few hundred of the donors, V segments were called functional above 56.7% productive rearrangements and were called segregating when the between-donor standard deviation exceeded 5%. A statistical classification framework was developed to diagnose cytomegalovirus status using the catalog of TCR beta chain sequences. A later analysis assigned V and J genes by comparing TCR nucleotide sequences with IMGT/GENE-DB human TR gene sequences. In a later analysis, CDR3 sequences and most-parsimonious VDJ recombination scenarios were assigned using the TCRdist pipeline. In a later analysis, every TCR beta chain was defined by the combination of its CDR3 amino acid sequence and its V-gene family, and reads without a unique V-gene family were dropped. A later analysis removed 592 highly shared, low-generation-probability nucleotide sequences to deal with suspected cross-contamination and a sequencing artifact. In a later analysis, a clonal expansion index for each public chain was calculated from normalized within-repertoire ranks of inferred template counts. In a later analysis, generation probabilities were computed using a VDJ recombination model fitted to out-of-frame rearrangements, and the results were checked against IGoR. A later analysis scored TCR-TCR, TCR-HLA and TCR-CMV co-occurrence with hypergeometric tests, applying a repertoire-size bias correction to TCR pairs. A later analysis estimated false discovery rates by permuting HLA or CMV assignments 20 times. In a later analysis, co-occurring TCRs were grouped using DBSCAN, with TCRdist sequence similarity added in when clustering inside HLA-allele-positive subsets. Co-occurrence clustering excluded repertoires with fewer than 30,000 or more than 120,000 public chains, plus five with anomalous nucleotide sharing. TCRdb holds this immuneACCESS table with in-frame rearrangements only. Some clones are missing; in checked studies, unresolved V genes explain under half, and the rest has no known cause. V, J and clone size are taken as reported in that table, and D and trimming were inferred from the DNA itself. The sample includes 130,000 to 150,000 clones, with 65% to 80% observed a single time. The top ten hold about an eighth of the sample.

The cohort was made up of around 720 healthy bone marrow donors. All cohort members were sampled while nominally healthy, although unrecorded immune exposures were likely present. The donor was CMV seropositive and was included in the group of 250 to 350 seropositive cohort members. A peripheral blood sample was provided by each donor, and peripheral blood mononuclear cells were used for TCR beta sequencing. Genomic DNA was extracted from the blood cell samples with the Qiagen DNeasy Blood Extraction Kit. This sequence uses TRBV19 and TRBJ2-2, and 8 junctional nucleotides match TRBD2. This clonotype was obtained from a man in his forties in good health and CMV-seropositive. The sequenced sample consisted of PBMCs. The CDR3 reads as follows: CASSRAGVGTGELFF. In nucleotides, the sequence is TGTGCCAGTAGTAGAGCGGGAGTGGGCACCGGGGAGCTGTTTTTT.